This T cell receptor beta chain emerged from a study of OX40 agonist ivuxolimab in advanced cancers. The study in broad terms: Ivuxolimab was an agonistic, fully human IgG2 monoclonal antibody directed against OX40 (CD134), a costimulatory receptor. Partial responses were achieved by three dose-escalation patients, of whom one had hepatocellular carcinoma and two had cutaneous melanoma. Intravenous ivuxolimab was administered to patients every 2 weeks at six dose levels: 0.01, 0.1, 0.3, 1.5, 3 and 10 mg/kg. The dose-escalation cohort was around 84% male with a mean age of about 54 years, ranging from roughly 20 to 85. Patients were allowed to have had prior anti-PD-1, anti-PD-L1 or anti-CTLA-4 therapy, and approximately 40% of the dose-escalation patients had been treated with checkpoint inhibitors. Of the roughly 51 patients in dose escalation, about 20 had hepatocellular carcinoma, some 15 had melanoma, 9 had renal cell carcinoma and 9 had head and neck cancer. The monotherapy dose-escalation portion (N of about 50 patients) of the phase I ivuxolimab trial is reported in the paper. The point of sequencing TCRbeta in the periphery was to test whether ivuxolimab changed TCR sequence diversity and drove clonal T-cell expansion. Broader findings and caveats from the paper: Low levels of normalized T-cell clonal expansion were also seen in some patients who did not respond. In the 0.1-3.0 mg/kg groups, partial responders had among the lowest normalized peripheral clonal expansion, particularly in CD8+ T cells. At doses of 0.1 to 3.0 mg/kg, clonal expansion of both CD4+ and CD8+ blood T cells was observed from baseline to week 6. The antigen specificity of the clonally expanded peripheral T cells was not determined. After ivuxolimab, more expanded clones were found on average in CD8+ T cells than in CD4+ T cells.

The trial excluded patients who had a history of autoimmune disease or who were on systemic immunosuppression. Peripheral blood for TCR sequencing was collected from all dose cohorts at baseline, on cycle 4 day 1, and on cycle 7 day 1. The samples were drawn from a first-in-human, open-label, multicenter phase I dose-escalation trial of ivuxolimab. Adults with locally advanced or metastatic melanoma, renal cell carcinoma, hepatocellular carcinoma or head and neck squamous cell carcinoma were enrolled in the trial. Before TCR sequencing, CD4+ T cells and CD8+ T cells were sorted from peripheral blood as separate populations. The cysteine opens and the phenylalanine closes a CDR3 of 14 amino acids. Of the read, only the CDR3 DNA is kept; its 42 bases are in frame from base 1. V is clipped by 0 bases and J by 2 bases, and the sequence between their germline boundaries is 8 bases long. CDR1 and CDR2, looked up from the germline V gene (reference sequence), are SGHNT and YYREEE.

In its sample, this clone was seen a few times. Its antigen remains unidentified. Per-base qualities were not stored, and no clone one base away is much larger. For sequencing of the TCRbeta CDR3 region, genomic DNA was extracted from the sorted cells. The immunoSEQ Assay was used for sequencing of TCRbeta CDR3 regions. Held by TCRdb, this immuneACCESS table contains in-frame sequences only and omits some clones. Under half of the omission traces to an unresolved V gene where checked; the cause of the rest is unknown. Across this sample there are tens of thousands of clones, with around nine tenths seen only once. The ten biggest clones cover around 11% of the sample.

This TCR derives from an adult with an advanced solid tumor such as melanoma, head and neck, liver or kidney cancer. The rearranged segments are TRBV5-4 and TRBJ1-1; a confident D gene designation cannot be given. The sample consisted of CD4+ or CD8+ T cells sorted from blood, taken in a trial of the OX40 agonist ivuxolimab. CDR3 sequence: CASSLDPENTEAFF. The nucleotides read TGTGCCAGCAGCTTGGATCCGGAAAACACTGAAGCTTTCTTT.